This T cell receptor (beta chain) comes out of a study of blood T cells in healthy people across ages. In this sample, this clonotype turned up a few times. Its antigen is unidentified. Study-level results: Long-lived donors exceeded aged donors in naive CD4+ cells and diversity.

Trimming cost V 0 bases and J 3 bases, with 10 bases left between them. Germline-derived CDR1 and CDR2 are SGHRS and YFSETQ. The CDR3 covers 15 residues. The individuals who served as donors were healthy Caucasians living in Russia, aged about 6 to 100. The draw of peripheral blood yielded about 9.4 milliliters from each donor. A second PCR, run for roughly 7 to 12 cycles, used a sample-barcoded 5' primer plus a J-beta primer mix. TCRdb fed the 5' RACE reads into MiXCR, producing one record per CDR3 protein. Found here are hundreds of thousands of distinct CDR3 sequences, about a quarter of them singletons; the top ten hold over 2.5%. These sequences were also reported in another study, on T cells of mothers and their children.

The sequencing sample was made of blood. The chain has TRBV5-1 and TRBJ1-5; no definite D call. The source of this sequence is a boy aged 5-17 years in good health. For the CDR3, the DNA is TGCGCCAGCAGCTTGGACGGATATTACAATCAGCCCCAGCATTTT. It specifies CASSLDGYYNQPQHF. The complete variable domain, with remaining parts taken from reference TRBV5-1 and TRBJ1-5, reads KAGVTQTPRYLIKTRGQQVTLSCSPISGHRSVSWYQQTPGQGLQFLFEYFSETQRNKGNFPGRFSGRQFSNSRSEMNVSTLELGDSALYLCASSLDGYYNQPQHFGDGTRLSIL.